These 11 T cell receptor beta chains share one sample of origin, sequenced in a study of human T cells and chemical hapten exposure. In TCRdb, the RACE reads were re-called with MiXCR into one record per CDR3 protein. The data show around 82,000 distinct CDR3 sequences, 6.5% to 8% seen once. Regarding time point: patch test 2, 6 weeks after DPC sensitization. Treatment indicated: therapeutic diphenylcyclopropenone sensitization with weekly scalp DPC. The sample in question was whole blood, obtained in connection with sensitization to the hapten diphenylcyclopropenone (DPC). All receptors derive from a woman between 25 and 40 years old with alopecia areata. Some clones in this sample may be carry-over from other donors' samples.

In its sample, this clonotype was seen many times. This rearrangement joins TRBV6-1 to TRBJ2-1; D remains ambiguous. CDR3 length: 16 residues. V lost 1 base and J 1 base, leaving 11 bases between the germline ends. CDR1 and CDR2 (germline): MNHNS, SASEGT. Here the CDR3 reads CASSEVRTLSYNEQFF. Written as DNA, the CDR3 is TGTGCCAGCAGTGAAGTTCGGACCCTTTCCTACAATGAGCAGTTCTTC.

This clonotype occurred many times. The chain employs TRBV7-8 and TRBJ2-5; possible D gene TRBD1, 6 bases. Germline V gene sequence: CDR1 SGHVS, CDR2 FQNEAQ. The CDR3 totals 15 residues. With 8 bases removed from V and 4 bases from J, the gap between germline ends came to 20 bases. CDR3 sequence: CASEHRASGRETQYF. The DNA for the CDR3 is TGTGCCAGCGAGCACAGGGCGTCGGGCAGAGAGACCCAGTACTTC.

The chain couples TRBV2 to TRBJ1-5, with a weak D call TRBD1 (6 bases). CDR1 and CDR2 (germline): SNHLY, FYNNEI. Trimming removed 6 bases at V and 4 bases at J, with 13 bases between. The length of the CDR3 is 14 residues. The CDR3: CASSRDNLNQPQHF. CDR3 nucleotides: TGTGCCAGCAGCCGGGACAATCTAAATCAGCCCCAGCATTTT.

The rearrangement uses TRBV10-1 and TRBJ2-3; 9 positions agree with TRBD2. The V gene end was trimmed by 0 bases and the J gene end by 4 bases; junction bases not matched to a gene: 5. Germline V gene data show CDR1 as WNHNN and CDR2 as SYGVQD (reference sequence). The CDR3 covers 16 residues. The CDR3 protein is CASSESSGGGADTQYF. CDR3 nucleotides: TGCGCCAGCAGTGAGTCGTCCGGCGGGGGGGCAGATACGCAGTATTTT.

This rearrangement joins TRBV6-5 to TRBJ2-3, with a tentative D call TRBD2 (6 bases). The CDR3 totals 15 residues. V was shortened by 2 bases and J by 1 base, with 10 bases between the two germline ends. Germline V gives CDR1 MNHEY, CDR2 SVGAGI. CDR3 region: CASSYGWEGTDTQYF. Written as DNA, the CDR3 is TGTGCCAGCAGTTACGGTTGGGAGGGCACAGATACGCAGTATTTT.

This clonotype has a count of ten or more. This chain connects TRBV5-1 to TRBJ1-2; no definite D call. V lost 3 bases and J 4 bases, leaving 13 bases between the germline ends. This CDR3 comprises 14 residues. The germline gives CDR1 SGHRS, CDR2 YFSETQ. The CDR3 nucleotides read TGCGCCAGCAGCTCCGGCAGCAGACCCTATGGCTACACCTTC. Protein sequence: CASSSGSRPYGYTF.

In its sample, this clonotype was seen many times. The J gene is TRBJ1-1, the V gene TRBV5-1; D unclear. V lost 1 base and J lost 1, with 8 bases in between. Germline values: CDR1 SGHRS, CDR2 YFSETQ. This CDR3 region has 14 residues. CDR3 amino acids: CASSLRQSNTEAFF. The CDR3, as DNA: TGCGCCAGCAGCTTGAGGCAGTCGAACACTGAAGCTTTCTTT.

A few counts support this clonotype. The chain employs TRBV12-3 or TRBV12-4 and TRBJ1-1, with 8 bases identical to TRBD1. This CDR3 region has 13 residues. The V gene end was trimmed by 6 bases and the J gene end by 8 bases; junction bases not matched to a gene: 8. CDR3 sequence reads: CASSPGTGAEAFF. For the CDR3, the DNA is TGTGCCAGCAGCCCCGGGACAGGAGCCGAAGCTTTCTTT.

This clonotype has more than one count but fewer than ten. The chain has TRBV6-1 and TRBJ1-1, with no clear D. V was pared by 7 bases and J by 1 base, with 10 bases between. The CDR3 totals 13 residues. Germline CDR1 reads MNHNS; CDR2 reads SASEGT. The DNA of the CDR3 is TGTGCCAGCACAGGCGGAAGGAACACTGAAGCTTTCTTT. It encodes CASTGGRNTEAFF.

This clonotype was counted many times. The rearrangement uses TRBV3-1 and TRBJ2-3; no definite D call. The CDR3 is 16 residues long. Between the trimmed V and J ends, which lost 0 bases and 2 bases, there was a span of 12 bases. In germline, CDR1 is LGHDT, CDR2 YNNKEL (reference sequence). The CDR3 coding sequence is TGTGCCAGCAGCCAAGATCGTGGGTCACTCACAGATACGCAGTATTTT. Its translation: CASSQDRGSLTDTQYF.

In its sample, this clonotype was seen a few times. The chain's CDR3 is CASSSLNAGGTYGYTF. DNA for the CDR3: TGTGCCAGCAGCTCCCTTAATGCGGGGGGAACCTATGGCTACACCTTC. V and J are TRBV28 and TRBJ1-2, with TRBD1 as a possible D gene (5 bases). Deletions cut 6 bases from V and 4 bases from J, with 21 bases between. Germline V gives CDR1 MDHEN, CDR2 SYDVKM. The CDR3 consists of 16 residues.